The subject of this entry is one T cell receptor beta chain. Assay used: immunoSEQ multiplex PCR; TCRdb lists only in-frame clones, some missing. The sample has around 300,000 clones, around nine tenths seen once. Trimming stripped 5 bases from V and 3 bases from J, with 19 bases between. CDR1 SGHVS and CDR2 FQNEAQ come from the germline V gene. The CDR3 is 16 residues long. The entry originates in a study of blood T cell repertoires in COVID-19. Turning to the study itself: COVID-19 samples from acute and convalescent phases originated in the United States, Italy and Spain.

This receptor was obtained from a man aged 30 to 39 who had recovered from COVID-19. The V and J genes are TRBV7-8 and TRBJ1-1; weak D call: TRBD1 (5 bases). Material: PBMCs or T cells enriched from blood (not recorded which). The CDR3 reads CASSQIRGARDTEAFF. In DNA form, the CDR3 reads TGTGCCAGCAGCCAAATACGCGGGGCTAGGGACACTGAAGCTTTCTTT.